The T cell receptor (beta chain) under discussion was sequenced for a study of CD8 T cells in Susac syndrome. An amount of RNA that ranged from roughly 0.5 to 1 ug was reverse transcribed with random hexamers. Each CDR3 protein is one row after TCRdb ran MiXCR on the immunoSEQ multiplex PCR reads. Of roughly 180,000 distinct CDR3 sequences listed, about 94% are singletons. The source of this sequence is a human donor in good health. Source material: CD4+ T cells from PBMCs.

The CDR3 protein is CASSQPTTGDGYTF. The CDR3 nucleotides are TGTGCCAGCAGCCAACCAACGACAGGGGATGGCTACACCTTC. The chain employs TRBV3-1 and TRBJ1-2; 8 nucleotides line up with TRBD1. Germline values: CDR1 LGHDT, CDR2 YNNKEL (reference sequence). V shed 2 bases and J 6 bases; nucleotides not matched to a gene: 5. The CDR3 sequence is 14 residues long. The whole variable domain, filled in from reference TRBV3-1 and TRBJ1-2, reads DTAVSQTPKYLVTQMGNDKSIKCEQNLGHDTMYWYKQDSKKFLKIMFSYNNKELIINETVPNRFSPKSPDKAHLNLHINSLELGDSAVYFCASSQPTTGDGYTFGSGTRLTVV.